This T cell receptor beta chain originates from a study of multiple sclerosis patients with progressive multifocal leukoencephalopathy. General study findings and limits: Before and during natalizumab, the clones expanded at PML already existed. Lower normalized Shannon entropy suggested reduced TRB diversity in most PML patients. Whether JC virus or general immunocompromise explains the findings remained unclear.

Regarding time point: 12 to 13 months of natalizumab therapy. Comments on this clone: Antigen unknown.

Each PCR contained spiked synthetic TR CDR3 controls spanning every V-J pairing. The protocol was immunoSEQ multiplex PCR, while the TCRdb copy is restricted to in-frame clones and leaves out a portion. Here the sample spans about 25,000 clones, 85% to 95% being singletons. There are 15 residues in the CDR3. With V trimmed by 4 bases and J by 4 bases, 5 bases remained unmatched. Germline CDR1 reads LNHNV; CDR2 reads YYDKDF (reference sequence). The sequence came from a man aged 25-45 years with multiple sclerosis. The material sequenced was PBMCs, taken from a patient treated with natalizumab. J is TRBJ1-5 and V is TRBV15; TRBD1 agrees at 9 bases. CDR3 DNA sequence: TGTGCCACCAGCAACTCCGGACAGGGGAATCAGCCCCAGCATTTT. It translates to CATSNSGQGNQPQHF.